This TCR beta chain was retrieved from a study of response to subunit inactivated influenza vaccine. TCRdb redid the calling of the RT-PCR reads with MiXCR, one entry per CDR3 protein. The sample has approximately 500,000 distinct CDR3 sequences, 10% to 15% seen once; the top ten hold about an eighth. The CDR3 covers 12 residues. The V gene's germline CDR1 is DFQATT and CDR2 SNEGSKA (reference sequence). Trimming cost V 6 bases and J 1 base, with 8 bases left between them. The source material was PBMCs from blood, sampled 40 to 50 days after vaccination. This TCR was sampled from a man aged 50 or older who received an inactivated influenza vaccine. The chain combines TRBV20-1 with TRBJ2-3; D gene unclear. CDR3 nucleotides: TGCAGTGCCCAAGATCGCACAGATACGCAGTATTTT. It yields the protein CSAQDRTDTQYF.